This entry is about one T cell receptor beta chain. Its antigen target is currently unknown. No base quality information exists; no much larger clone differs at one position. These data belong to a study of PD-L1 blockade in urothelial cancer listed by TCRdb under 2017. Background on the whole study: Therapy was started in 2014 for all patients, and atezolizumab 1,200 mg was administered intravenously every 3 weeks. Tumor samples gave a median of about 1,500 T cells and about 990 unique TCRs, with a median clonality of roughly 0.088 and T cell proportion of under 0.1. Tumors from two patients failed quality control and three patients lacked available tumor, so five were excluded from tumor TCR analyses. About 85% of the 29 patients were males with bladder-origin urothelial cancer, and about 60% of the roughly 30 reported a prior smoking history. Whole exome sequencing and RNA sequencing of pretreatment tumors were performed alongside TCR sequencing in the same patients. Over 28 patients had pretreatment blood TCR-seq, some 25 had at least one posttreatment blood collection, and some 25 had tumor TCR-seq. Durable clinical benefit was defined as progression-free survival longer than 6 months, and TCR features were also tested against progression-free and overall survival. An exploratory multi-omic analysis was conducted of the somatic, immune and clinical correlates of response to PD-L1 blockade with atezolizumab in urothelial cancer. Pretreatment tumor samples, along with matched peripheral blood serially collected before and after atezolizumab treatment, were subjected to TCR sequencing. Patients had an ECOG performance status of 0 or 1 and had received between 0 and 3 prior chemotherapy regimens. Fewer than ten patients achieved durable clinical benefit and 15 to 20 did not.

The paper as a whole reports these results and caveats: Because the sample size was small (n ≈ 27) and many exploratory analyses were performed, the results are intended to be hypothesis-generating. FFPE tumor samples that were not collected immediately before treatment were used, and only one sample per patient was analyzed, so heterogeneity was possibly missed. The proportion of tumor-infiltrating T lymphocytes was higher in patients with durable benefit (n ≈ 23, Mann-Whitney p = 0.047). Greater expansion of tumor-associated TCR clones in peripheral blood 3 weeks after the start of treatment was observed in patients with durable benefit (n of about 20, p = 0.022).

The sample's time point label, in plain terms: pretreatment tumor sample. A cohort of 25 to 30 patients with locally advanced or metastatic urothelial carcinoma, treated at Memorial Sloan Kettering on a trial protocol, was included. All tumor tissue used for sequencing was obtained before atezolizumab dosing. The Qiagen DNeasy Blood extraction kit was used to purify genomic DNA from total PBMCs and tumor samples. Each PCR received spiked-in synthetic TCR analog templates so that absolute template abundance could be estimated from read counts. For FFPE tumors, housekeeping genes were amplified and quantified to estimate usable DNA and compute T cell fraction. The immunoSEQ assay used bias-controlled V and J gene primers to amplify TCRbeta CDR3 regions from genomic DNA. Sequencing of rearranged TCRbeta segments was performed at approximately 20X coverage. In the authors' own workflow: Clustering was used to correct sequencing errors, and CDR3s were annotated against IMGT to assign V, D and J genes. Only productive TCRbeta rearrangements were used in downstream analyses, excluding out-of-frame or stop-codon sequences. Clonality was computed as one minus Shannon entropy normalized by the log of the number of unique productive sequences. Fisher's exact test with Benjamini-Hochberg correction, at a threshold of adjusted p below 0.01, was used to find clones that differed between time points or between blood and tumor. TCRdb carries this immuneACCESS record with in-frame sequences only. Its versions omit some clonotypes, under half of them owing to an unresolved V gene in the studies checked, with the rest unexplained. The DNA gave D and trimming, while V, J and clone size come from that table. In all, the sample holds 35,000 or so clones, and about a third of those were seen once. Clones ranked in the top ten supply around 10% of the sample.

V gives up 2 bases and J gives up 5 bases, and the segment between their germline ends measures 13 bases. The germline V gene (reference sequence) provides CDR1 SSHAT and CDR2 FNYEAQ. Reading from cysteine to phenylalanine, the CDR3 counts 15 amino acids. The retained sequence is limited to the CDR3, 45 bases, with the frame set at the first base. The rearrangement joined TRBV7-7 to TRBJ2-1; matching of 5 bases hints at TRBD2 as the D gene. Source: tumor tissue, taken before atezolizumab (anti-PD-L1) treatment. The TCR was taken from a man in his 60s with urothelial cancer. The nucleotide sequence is TGTGCCAGCAGCTTACGGGGAACACTCGACAATGAGCAGTTCTTC. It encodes CASSLRGTLDNEQFF.